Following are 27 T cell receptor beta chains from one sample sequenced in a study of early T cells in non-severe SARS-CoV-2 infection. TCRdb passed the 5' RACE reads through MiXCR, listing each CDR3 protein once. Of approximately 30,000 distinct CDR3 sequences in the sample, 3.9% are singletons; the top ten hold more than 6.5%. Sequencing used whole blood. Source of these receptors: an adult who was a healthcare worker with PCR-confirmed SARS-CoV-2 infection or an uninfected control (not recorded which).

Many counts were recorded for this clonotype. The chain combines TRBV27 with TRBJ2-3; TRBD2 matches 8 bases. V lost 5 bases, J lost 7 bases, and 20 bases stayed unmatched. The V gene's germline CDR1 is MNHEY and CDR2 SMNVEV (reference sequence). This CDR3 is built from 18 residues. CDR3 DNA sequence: TGTGCCAGCAGTGAAACAGCGGGCTCCGGGGGGGCACAAAATACGCAGTATTTT. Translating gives CASSETAGSGGAQNTQYF.

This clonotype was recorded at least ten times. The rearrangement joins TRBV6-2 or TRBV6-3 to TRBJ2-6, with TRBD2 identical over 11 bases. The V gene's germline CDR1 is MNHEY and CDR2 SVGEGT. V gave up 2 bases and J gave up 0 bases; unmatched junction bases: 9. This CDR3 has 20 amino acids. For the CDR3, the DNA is TGTGCCAGCAGTTACGACCCTCTAGCGGGAGGCCTCTCTGGGGCCAACGTCCTGACTTTC. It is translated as CASSYDPLAGGLSGANVLTF.

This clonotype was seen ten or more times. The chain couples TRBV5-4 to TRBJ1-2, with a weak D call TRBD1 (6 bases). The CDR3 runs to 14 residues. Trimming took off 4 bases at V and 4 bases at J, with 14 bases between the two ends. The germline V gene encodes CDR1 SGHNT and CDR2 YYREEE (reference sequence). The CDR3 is CASSTIQGSYGYTF. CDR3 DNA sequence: TGTGCCAGCAGCACGATACAGGGTTCCTATGGCTACACCTTC.

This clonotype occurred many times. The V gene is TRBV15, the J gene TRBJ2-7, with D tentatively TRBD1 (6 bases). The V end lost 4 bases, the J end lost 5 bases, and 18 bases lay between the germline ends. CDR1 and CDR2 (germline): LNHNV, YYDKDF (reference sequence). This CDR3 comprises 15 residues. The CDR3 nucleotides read TGTGCCACCAGCACCAGGTCTACAGGGAACAACGAGCAGTACTTC. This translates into CATSTRSTGNNEQYF. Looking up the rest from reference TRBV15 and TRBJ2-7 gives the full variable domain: DAMVIQNPRYQVTQFGKPVTLSCSQTLNHNVMYWYQQKSSQAPKLLFHYYDKDFNNEADTPDNFQSRRPNTSFCFLDIRSPGLGDTAMYLCATSTRSTGNNEQYFGPGTRLTVT.

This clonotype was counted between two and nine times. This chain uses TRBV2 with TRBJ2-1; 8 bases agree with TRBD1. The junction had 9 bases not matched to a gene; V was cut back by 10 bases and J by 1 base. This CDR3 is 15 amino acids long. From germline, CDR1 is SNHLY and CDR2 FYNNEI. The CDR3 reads CAIRTGQLSYNEQFF. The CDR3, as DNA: TGTGCCATCAGGACAGGGCAACTGTCCTACAATGAGCAGTTCTTC.

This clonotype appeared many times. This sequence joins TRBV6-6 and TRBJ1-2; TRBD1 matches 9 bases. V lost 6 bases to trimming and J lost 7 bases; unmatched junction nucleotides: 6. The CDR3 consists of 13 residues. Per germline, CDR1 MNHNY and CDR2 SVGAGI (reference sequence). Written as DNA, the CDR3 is TGTGCCAGCAGGCCCGGGACAGGGTTTGGCTACACCTTC. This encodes CASRPGTGFGYTF.

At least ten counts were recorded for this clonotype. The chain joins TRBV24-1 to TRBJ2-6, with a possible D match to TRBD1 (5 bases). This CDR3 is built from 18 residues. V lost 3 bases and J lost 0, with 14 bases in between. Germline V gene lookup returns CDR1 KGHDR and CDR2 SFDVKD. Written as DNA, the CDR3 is TGTGCCACCAGTGATCCCCAGGGTCTCAACTCTGGGGCCAACGTCCTGACTTTC. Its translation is CATSDPQGLNSGANVLTF.

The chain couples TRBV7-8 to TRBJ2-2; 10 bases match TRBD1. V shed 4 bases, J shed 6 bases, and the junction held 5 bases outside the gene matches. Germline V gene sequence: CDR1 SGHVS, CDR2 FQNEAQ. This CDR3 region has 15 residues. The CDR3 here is CASSYTGTGAGELFF. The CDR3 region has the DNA TGTGCCAGCAGCTATACCGGGACAGGGGCCGGGGAGCTGTTTTTT.

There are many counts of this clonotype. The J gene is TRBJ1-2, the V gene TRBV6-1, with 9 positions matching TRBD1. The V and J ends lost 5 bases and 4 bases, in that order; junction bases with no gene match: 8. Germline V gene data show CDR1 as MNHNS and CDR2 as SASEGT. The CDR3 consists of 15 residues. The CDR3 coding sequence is TGTGCCAGCAGTATGGGACAGGGAGGCATCTATGGCTACACCTTC. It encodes CASSMGQGGIYGYTF.

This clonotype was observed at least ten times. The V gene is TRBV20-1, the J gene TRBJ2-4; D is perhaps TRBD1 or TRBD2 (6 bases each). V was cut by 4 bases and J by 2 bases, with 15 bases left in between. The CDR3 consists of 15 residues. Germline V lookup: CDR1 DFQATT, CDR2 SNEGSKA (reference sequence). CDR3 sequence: CSATLGGSSKNIQYF. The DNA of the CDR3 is TGCAGTGCTACCCTAGGGGGGTCATCCAAAAACATTCAGTACTTC.

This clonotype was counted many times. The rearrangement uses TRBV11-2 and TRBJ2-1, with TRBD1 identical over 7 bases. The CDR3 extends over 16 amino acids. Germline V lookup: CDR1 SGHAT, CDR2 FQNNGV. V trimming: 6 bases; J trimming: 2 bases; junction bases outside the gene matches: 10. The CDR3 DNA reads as TGTGCCAGCAGACCGGCCGGGACAGCTACCTACAATGAGCAGTTCTTC. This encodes CASRPAGTATYNEQFF.

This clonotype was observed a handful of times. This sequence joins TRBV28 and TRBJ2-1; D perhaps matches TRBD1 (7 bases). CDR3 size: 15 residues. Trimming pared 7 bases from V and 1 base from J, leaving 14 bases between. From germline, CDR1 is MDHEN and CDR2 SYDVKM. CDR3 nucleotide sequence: TGTGCCAGCACCCCGACAGGGAGGTCCTACAATGAGCAGTTCTTC. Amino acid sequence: CASTPTGRSYNEQFF.

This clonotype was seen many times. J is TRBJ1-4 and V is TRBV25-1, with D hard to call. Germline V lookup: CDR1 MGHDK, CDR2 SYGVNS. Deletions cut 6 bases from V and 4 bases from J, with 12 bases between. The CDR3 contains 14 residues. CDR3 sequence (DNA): TGTGCCAGCAGGGGCGACGTAGGTAATGAAAAACTGTTTTTT. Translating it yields CASRGDVGNEKLFF.

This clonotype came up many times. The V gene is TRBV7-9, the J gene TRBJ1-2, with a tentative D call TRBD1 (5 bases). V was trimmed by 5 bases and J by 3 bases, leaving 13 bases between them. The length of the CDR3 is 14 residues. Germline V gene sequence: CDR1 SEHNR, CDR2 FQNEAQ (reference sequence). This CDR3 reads CASSPPGGDYGYTF. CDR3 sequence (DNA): TGTGCCAGCAGCCCCCCGGGGGGAGACTATGGCTACACCTTC.

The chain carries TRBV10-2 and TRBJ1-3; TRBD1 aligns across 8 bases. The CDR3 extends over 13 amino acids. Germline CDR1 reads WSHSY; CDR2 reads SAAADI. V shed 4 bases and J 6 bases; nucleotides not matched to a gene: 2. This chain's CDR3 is CASSAGGENTIYF. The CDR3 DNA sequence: TGCGCCAGCAGTGCAGGGGGCGAAAACACCATATATTTT.

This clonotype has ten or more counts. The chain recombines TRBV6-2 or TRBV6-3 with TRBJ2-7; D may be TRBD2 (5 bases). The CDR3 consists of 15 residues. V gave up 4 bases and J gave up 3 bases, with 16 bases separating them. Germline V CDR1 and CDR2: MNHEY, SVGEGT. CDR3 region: CASSSFSKEVYEQYF. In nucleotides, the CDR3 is TGTGCCAGCAGTTCCTTCTCCAAGGAGGTCTACGAGCAGTACTTC.

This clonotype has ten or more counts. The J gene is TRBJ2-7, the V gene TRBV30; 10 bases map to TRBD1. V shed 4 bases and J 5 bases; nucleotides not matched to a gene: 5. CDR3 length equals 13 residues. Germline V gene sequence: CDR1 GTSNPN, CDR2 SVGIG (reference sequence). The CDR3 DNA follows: TGTGCCTGGACGGGACAGGGGACCCACGAGCAGTACTTC. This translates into CAWTGQGTHEQYF. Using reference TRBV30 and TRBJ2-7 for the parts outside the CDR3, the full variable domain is SQTIHQWPATLVQPVGSPLSLECTVEGTSNPNLYWYRQAAGRGLQLLFYSVGIGQISSEVPQNLSASRPQDRQFILSSKKLLLSDSGFYLCAWTGQGTHEQYFGPGTRLTVT.

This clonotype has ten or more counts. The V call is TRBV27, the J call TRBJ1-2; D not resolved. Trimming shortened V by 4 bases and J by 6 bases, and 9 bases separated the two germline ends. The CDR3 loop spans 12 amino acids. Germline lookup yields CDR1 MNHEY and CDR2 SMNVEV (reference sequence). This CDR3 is CASSSSQHGYTF. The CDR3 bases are TGTGCCAGCAGTTCCAGCCAGCATGGCTACACCTTC.

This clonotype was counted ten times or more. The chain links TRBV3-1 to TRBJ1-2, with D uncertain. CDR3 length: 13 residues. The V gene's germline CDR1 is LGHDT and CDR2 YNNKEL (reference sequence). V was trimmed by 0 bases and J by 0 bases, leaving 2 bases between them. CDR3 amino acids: CASSQEANYGYTF. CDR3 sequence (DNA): TGTGCCAGCAGCCAAGAAGCTAACTATGGCTACACCTTC.

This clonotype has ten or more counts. The CDR3 DNA reads as TGCAGTGCTGGGGGTCTAGGGGACACTGAAGCTTTCTTT. Amino acids: CSAGGLGDTEAFF. The V and J genes are TRBV20-1 and TRBJ1-1; D is possibly TRBD1 (5 bases). Germline V CDR1 and CDR2: DFQATT, SNEGSKA (reference sequence). The CDR3 has 13 residues. Trimming removed 5 bases from V and 3 bases from J, with 13 bases in between.

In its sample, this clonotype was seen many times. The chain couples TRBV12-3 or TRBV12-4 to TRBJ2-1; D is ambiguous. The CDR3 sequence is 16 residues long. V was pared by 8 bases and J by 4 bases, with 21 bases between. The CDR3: CASAPGRRTVYNEQFF. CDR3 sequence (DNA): TGTGCCAGCGCTCCCGGCCGGAGAACCGTTTACAATGAGCAGTTCTTC.

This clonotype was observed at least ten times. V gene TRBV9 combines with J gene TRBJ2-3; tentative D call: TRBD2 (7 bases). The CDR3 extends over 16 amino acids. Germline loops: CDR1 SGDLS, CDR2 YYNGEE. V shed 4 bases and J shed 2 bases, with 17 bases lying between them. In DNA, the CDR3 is TGTGCCAGCAGCCCTCTGGGGGGGCTCCACACAGATACGCAGTATTTT. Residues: CASSPLGGLHTDTQYF. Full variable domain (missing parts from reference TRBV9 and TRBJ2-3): DSGVTQTPKHLITATGQRVTLRCSPRSGDLSVYWYQQSLDQGLQFLIQYYNGEERAKGNILERFSAQQFPDLHSELNLSSLELGDSALYFCASSPLGGLHTDTQYFGPGTRLTVL.

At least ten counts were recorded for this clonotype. The CDR3 DNA follows: TGTGCCACCGCACCCAGGACAGGAAGGTTTGGGGGGGATGAGCAGTTCTTC. Protein sequence: CATAPRTGRFGGDEQFF. The chain combines TRBV19 with TRBJ2-1; either TRBD1 or TRBD2 may fit D (7 bases each). The V gene's germline CDR1 is LNHDA and CDR2 SQIVND (reference sequence). Trimming removed 10 bases at V and 8 bases at J, with 30 bases between. This CDR3 spans 17 amino acids.

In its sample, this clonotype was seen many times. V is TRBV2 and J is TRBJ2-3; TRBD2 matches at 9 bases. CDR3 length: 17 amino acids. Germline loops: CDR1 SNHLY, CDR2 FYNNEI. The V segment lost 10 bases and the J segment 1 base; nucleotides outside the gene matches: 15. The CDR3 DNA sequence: TGTGCCACCGAAACGGCCCTAGCGGGGCGAGGCACAGATACGCAGTATTTT. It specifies CATETALAGRGTDTQYF.

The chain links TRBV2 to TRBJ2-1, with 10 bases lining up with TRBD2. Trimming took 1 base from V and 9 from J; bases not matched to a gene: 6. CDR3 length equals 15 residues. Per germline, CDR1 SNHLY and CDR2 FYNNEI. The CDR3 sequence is CASSEERGGLGEQFF. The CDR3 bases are TGTGCCAGCAGTGAAGAGCGGGGGGGCTTGGGTGAGCAGTTCTTC. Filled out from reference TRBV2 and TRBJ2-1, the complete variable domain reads EPEVTQTPSHQVTQMGQEVILRCVPISNHLYFYWYRQILGQKVEFLVSFYNNEISEKSEIFDDQFSVERPDGSNFTLKIRSTKLEDSAMYFCASSEERGGLGEQFFGPGTRLTVL.

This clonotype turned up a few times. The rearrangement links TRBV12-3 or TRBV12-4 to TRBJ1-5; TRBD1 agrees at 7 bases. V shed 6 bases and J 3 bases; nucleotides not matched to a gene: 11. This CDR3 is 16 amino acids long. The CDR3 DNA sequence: TGTGCCAGCAGGCCGGACAGGCCCGATATCAATCAGCCCCAGCATTTT. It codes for CASRPDRPDINQPQHF.

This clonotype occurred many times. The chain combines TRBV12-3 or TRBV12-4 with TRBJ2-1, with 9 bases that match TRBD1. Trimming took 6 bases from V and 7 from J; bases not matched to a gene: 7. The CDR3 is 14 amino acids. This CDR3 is CASRTGTGRNEQFF. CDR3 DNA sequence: TGTGCCAGCAGAACCGGGACAGGGCGGAATGAGCAGTTCTTC.